This entry features one TCR beta chain sequence. Authors' methods: Amplification of reference gene primers provided the estimated nucleated cell counts. The method was immunoSEQ multiplex PCR; TCRdb's version includes in-frame clones alone and lacks a portion of them. The V and J calls and clone size come from that table; D and trimming were worked out from the DNA. The table lists 68,000 or so clones, about 80% of them singletons. There are 16 residues in the CDR3. Looked up from germline, CDR1 is LNHDA and CDR2 is SQIVND (reference sequence). The V and J ends lost 4 bases and 4 bases, in that order; junction bases with no gene match: 7. This sample is part of a study of blood T cell repertoires in COVID-19. Overall study: Acute and convalescent COVID-19 specimens originated in the United States, Italy and Spain. Sample material is recorded as cDNA or gDNA derived from T cells, B-cell-depleted T cells, or PBMCs.

The receptor's source is a human donor in a cohort sampled during active COVID-19. Material for sequencing was peripheral blood. This chain uses TRBV19 with TRBJ2-5; TRBD1 matches 12 bases. The CDR3 DNA sequence: TGTGCCAGTAGTACGGGGACAGGGGGCGCGTTAGAGACCCAGTACTTC. Protein product: CASSTGTGGALETQYF.